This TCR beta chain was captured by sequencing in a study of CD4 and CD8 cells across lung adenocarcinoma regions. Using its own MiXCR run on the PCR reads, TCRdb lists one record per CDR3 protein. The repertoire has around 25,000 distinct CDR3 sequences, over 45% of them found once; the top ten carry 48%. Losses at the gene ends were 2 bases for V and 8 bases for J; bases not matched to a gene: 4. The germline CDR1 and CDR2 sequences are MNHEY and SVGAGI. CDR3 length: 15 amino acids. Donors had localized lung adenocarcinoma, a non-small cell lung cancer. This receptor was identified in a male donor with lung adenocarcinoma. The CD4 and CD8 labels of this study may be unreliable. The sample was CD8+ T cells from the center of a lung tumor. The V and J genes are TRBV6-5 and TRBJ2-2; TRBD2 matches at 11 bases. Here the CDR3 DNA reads TGTGCCAGCAGTTACCCTAGCGGGGGGCTAGGGGAGCTGTTTTTT. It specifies CASSYPSGGLGELFF.